The T cell receptor beta chain under discussion was sequenced for a study of radiation and T cells in renal cell carcinoma. Sample time point: blood 4 weeks post-SBRT, at nephrectomy. Treatment defined: 15 Gy SBRT to primary tumor, nephrectomy 4 weeks later. The method was immunoSEQ multiplex PCR; TCRdb's version includes in-frame clones alone and lacks a portion of them. The sample shows approximately 150,000 clones, 86% of them seen only once. In germline, CDR1 is GTSNPN, CDR2 SVGIG (reference sequence). V dropped 8 bases and J dropped 2 bases, with 12 bases sitting between them. The CDR3 is 12 amino acids.

The chain combines TRBV30 with TRBJ1-2; D uncertain. This sequence originates from a woman in her fifties or sixties with renal cell carcinoma. The sample consisted of blood, taken from a patient whose treatment included radiotherapy and nephrectomy. The CDR3 bases are TGTGCCCACTCAAAGAGGAACTATGGCTACACCTTC. Translated, it gives CAHSKRNYGYTF.